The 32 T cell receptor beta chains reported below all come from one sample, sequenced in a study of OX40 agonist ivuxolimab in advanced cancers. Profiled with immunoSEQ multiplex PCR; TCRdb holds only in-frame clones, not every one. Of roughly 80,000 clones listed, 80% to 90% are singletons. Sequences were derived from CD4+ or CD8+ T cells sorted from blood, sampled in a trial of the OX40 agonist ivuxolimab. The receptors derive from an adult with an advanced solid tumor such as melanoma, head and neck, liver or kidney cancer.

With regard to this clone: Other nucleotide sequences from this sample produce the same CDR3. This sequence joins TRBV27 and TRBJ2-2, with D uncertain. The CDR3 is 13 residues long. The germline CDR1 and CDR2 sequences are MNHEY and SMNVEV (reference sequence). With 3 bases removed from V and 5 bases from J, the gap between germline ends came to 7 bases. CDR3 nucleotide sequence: TGTGCCAGCAGTTTCGGGCGGACCGGGGAGCTGTTTTTT. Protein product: CASSFGRTGELFF.

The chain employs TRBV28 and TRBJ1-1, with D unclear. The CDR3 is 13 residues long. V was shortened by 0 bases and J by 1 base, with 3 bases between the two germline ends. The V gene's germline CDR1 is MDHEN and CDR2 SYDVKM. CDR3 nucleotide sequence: TGTGCCAGCAGTTTATGGGGGAACACTGAAGCTTTCTTT. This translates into CASSLWGNTEAFF. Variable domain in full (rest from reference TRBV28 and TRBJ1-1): DVKVTQSSRYLVKRTGEKVFLECVQDMDHENMFWYRQDPGLGLRLIYFSYDVKMKEKGDIPEGYSVSREKKERFSLILESASTNQTSMYLCASSLWGNTEAFFGQGTRLTVV.

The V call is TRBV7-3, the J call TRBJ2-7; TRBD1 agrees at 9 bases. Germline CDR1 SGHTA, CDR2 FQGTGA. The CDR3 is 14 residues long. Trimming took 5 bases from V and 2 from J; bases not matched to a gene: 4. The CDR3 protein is CASSKTGGPYEQYF. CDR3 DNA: TGTGCCAGCAGCAAAACAGGGGGCCCCTACGAGCAGTACTTC.

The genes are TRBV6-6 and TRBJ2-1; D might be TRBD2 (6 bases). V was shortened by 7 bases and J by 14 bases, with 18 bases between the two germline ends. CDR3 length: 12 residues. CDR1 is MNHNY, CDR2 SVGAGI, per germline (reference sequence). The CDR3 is CASTDLAKREFF. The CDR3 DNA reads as TGTGCCAGCACTGACCTAGCGAAAAGGGAGTTCTTC.

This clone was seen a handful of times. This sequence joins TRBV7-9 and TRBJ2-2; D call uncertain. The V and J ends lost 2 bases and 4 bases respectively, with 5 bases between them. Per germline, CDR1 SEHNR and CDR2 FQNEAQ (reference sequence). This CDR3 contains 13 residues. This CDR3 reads CASSLYATGELFF. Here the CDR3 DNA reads TGTGCCAGCAGCTTATACGCCACCGGGGAGCTGTTTTTT.

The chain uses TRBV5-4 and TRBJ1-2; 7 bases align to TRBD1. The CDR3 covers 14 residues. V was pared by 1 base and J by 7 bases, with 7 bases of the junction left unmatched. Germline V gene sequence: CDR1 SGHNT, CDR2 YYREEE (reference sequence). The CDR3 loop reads CASSLFRQGSGYTF. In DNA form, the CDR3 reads TGTGCCAGCAGCTTGTTTCGACAGGGAAGTGGCTACACCTTC.

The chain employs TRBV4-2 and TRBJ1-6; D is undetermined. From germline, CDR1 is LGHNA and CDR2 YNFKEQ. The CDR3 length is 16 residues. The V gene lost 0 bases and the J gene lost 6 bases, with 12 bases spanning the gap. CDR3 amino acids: CASSQDRAGSNSPLHF. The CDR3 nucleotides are TGTGCCAGCAGCCAAGACAGAGCGGGGAGTAATTCACCCCTCCACTTT.

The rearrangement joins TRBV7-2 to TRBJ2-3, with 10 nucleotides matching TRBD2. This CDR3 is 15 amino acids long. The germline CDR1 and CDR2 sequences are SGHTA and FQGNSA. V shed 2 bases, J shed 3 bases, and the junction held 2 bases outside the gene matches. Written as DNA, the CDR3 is TGTGCCAGCAGCTTAAGTAGCGGGAGGACAGATACGCAGTATTTT. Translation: CASSLSSGRTDTQYF.

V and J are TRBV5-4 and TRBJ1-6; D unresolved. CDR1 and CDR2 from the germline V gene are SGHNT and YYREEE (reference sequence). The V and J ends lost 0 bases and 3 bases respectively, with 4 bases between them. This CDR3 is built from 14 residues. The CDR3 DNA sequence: TGTGCCAGCAGCTTGGAACACTATAATTCACCCCTCCACTTT. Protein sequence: CASSLEHYNSPLHF.

The CDR3 DNA reads TGTGCCTGGGGGGCTGAGCAGCCCCAGCATTTT. This gives the protein CAWGAEQPQHF. The gene calls are TRBV30 and TRBJ1-5, with D possibly TRBD1 on 5 matching bases. With 5 bases removed from V and 7 bases from J, the gap between germline ends came to 9 bases. From germline, CDR1 is GTSNPN and CDR2 SVGIG (reference sequence). The length of the CDR3 is 11 residues.

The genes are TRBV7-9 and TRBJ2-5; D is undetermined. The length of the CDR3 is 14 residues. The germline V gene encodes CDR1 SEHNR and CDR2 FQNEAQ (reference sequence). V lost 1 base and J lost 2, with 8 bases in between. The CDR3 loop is CASSLGNSQETQYF. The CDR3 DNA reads TGTGCCAGCAGCTTAGGCAACTCACAAGAGACCCAGTACTTC. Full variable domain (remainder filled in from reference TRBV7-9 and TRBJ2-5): DTGVSQNPRHKITKRGQNVTFRCDPISEHNRLYWYRQTLGQGPEFLTYFQNEAQLEKSRLLSDRFSAERPKGSFSTLEIQRTEQGDSAMYLCASSLGNSQETQYFGPGTRLLVL.

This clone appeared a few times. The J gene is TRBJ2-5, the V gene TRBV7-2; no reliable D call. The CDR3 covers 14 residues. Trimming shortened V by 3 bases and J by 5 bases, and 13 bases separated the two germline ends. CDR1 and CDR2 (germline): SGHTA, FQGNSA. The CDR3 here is CASSFPRRSETQYF. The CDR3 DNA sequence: TGTGCCAGCAGCTTCCCCCGTCGTAGTGAGACCCAGTACTTC.

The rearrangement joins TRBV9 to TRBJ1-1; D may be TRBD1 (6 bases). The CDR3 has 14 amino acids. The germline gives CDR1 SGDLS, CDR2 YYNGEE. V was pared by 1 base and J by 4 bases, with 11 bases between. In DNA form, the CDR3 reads TGTGCCAGCAGCGTAACTACAGGGCCCACTGAAGCTTTCTTT. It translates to CASSVTTGPTEAFF.

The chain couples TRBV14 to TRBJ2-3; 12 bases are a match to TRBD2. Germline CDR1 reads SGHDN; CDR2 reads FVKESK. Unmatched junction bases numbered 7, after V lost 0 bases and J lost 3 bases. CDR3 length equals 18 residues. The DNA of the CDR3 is TGTGCCAGCAGCCAAGAACTAGCGGGAGGTGCAGGGACAGATACGCAGTATTTT. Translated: CASSQELAGGAGTDTQYF.

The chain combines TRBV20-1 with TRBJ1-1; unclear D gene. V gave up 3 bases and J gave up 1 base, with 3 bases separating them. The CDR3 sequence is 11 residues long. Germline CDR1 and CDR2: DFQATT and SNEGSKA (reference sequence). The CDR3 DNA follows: TGCAGTGCTAGTAGGAACACTGAAGCTTTCTTT. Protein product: CSASRNTEAFF.

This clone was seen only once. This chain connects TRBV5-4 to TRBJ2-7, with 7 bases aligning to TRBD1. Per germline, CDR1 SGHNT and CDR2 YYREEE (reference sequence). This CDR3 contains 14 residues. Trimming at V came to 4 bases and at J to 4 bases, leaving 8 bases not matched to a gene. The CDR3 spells CASSPRTGGYEQYF. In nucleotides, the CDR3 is TGTGCCAGCAGCCCTCGGACAGGCGGATACGAGCAGTACTTC.

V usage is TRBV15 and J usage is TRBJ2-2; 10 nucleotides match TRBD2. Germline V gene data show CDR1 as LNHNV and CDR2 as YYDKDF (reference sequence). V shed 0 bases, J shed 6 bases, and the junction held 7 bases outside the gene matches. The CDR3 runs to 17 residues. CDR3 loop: CATSRDLASGSSGELFF. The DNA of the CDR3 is TGTGCCACCAGCAGAGATTTGGCTAGCGGGAGTTCCGGGGAGCTGTTTTTT. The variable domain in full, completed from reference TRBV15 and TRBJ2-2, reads DAMVIQNPRYQVTQFGKPVTLSCSQTLNHNVMYWYQQKSSQAPKLLFHYYDKDFNNEADTPDNFQSRRPNTSFCFLDIRSPGLGDTAMYLCATSRDLASGSSGELFFGEGSRLTVL.

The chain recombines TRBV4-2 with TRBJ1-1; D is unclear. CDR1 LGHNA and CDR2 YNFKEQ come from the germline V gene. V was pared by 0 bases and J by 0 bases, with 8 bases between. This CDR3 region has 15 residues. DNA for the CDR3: TGTGCCAGCAGCCAAGATAACCCTATGAACACTGAAGCTTTCTTT. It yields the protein CASSQDNPMNTEAFF.

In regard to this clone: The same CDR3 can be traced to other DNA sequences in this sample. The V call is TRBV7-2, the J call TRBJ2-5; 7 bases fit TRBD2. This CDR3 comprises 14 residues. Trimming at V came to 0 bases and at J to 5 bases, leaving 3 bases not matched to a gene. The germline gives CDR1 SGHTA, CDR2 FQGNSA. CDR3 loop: CASSLAGGGETQYF. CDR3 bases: TGTGCCAGCAGCTTAGCGGGGGGAGGGGAGACCCAGTACTTC.

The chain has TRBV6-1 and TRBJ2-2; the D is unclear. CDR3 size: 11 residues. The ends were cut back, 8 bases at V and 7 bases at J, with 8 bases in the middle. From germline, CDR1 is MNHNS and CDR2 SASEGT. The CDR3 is CASGLLGELFF. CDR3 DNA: TGTGCCAGCGGCCTCCTCGGGGAGCTGTTTTTT.

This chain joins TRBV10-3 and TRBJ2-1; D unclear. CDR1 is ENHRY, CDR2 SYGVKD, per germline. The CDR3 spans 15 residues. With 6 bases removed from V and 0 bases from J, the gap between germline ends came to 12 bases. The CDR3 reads CAISTKLPSYNEQFF. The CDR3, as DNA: TGTGCCATCAGCACCAAGCTCCCCTCCTACAATGAGCAGTTCTTC.

The CDR3 DNA reads as TGTGCCAGCACCGCGACTAGCGGGGAGAAGACCCAGTACTTC. Its translation is CASTATSGEKTQYF. J is TRBJ2-5 and V is TRBV6-5; the match to TRBD2 covers 11 bases. Trimming at V came to 7 bases and at J to 6 bases, leaving 7 bases not matched to a gene. CDR1 and CDR2 (germline): MNHEY, SVGAGI. CDR3 size: 14 residues.

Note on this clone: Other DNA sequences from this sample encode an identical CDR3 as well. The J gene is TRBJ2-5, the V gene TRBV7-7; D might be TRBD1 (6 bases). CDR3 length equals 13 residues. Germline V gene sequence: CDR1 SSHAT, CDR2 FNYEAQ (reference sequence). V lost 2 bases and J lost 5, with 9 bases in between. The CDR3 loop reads CASSLSQGETQYF. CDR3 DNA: TGTGCCAGCAGCTTAAGTCAGGGGGAGACCCAGTACTTC. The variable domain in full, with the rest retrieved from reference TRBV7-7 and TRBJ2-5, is GAGVSQSPRYKVTKRGQDVTLRCDPISSHATLYWYQQALGQGPEFLTYFNYEAQPDKSGLPSDRFSAERPEGSISTLTIQRTEQRDSAMYRCASSLSQGETQYFGPGTRLLVL.

The CDR3 loop is CASSHGPGPTYEQYF. For the CDR3, the DNA is TGCGCCAGCAGTCACGGTCCAGGGCCCACCTACGAGCAGTACTTC. The rearrangement links TRBV23-1 to TRBJ2-7, with D perhaps matching TRBD1 (5 bases). TRBV23-1 is placed among ORFs of uncertain function. V lost 3 bases and J lost 2, with 14 bases in between. The CDR3 is 15 residues long.

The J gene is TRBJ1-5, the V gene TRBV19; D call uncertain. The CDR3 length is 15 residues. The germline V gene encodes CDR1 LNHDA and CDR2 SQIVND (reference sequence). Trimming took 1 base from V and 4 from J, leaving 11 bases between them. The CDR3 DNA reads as TGTGCCAGTAGTATAGGTGAGACGGAGAATCAGCCCCAGCATTTT. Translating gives CASSIGETENQPQHF.

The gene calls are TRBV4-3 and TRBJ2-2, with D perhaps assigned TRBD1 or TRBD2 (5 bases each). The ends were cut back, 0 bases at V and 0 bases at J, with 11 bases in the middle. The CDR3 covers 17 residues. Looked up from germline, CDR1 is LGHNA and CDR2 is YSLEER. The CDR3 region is CASSQEVGGANTGELFF. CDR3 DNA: TGCGCCAGCAGCCAAGAGGTTGGGGGAGCGAACACCGGGGAGCTGTTTTTT.

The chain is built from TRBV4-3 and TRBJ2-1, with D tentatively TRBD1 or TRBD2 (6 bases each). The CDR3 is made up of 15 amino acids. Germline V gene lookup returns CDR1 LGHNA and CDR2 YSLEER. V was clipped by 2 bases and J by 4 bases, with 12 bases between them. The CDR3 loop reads CASSQIRGAYNEQFF. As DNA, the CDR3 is TGCGCCAGCAGCCAAATAAGGGGGGCTTACAATGAGCAGTTCTTC.

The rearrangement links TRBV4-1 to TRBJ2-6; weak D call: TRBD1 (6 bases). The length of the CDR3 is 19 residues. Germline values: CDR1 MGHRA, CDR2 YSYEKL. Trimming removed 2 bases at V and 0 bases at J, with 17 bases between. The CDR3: CASSQPGQKGPSGANVLTF. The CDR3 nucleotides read TGCGCCAGCAGCCAACCGGGACAAAAAGGACCCTCTGGGGCCAACGTCCTGACTTTC.

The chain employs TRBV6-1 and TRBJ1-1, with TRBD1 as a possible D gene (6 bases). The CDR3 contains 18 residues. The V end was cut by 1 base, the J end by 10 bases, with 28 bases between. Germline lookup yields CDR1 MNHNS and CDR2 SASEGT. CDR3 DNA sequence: TGTGCCAGCAGTGAAGTAGGGGGGGTTGACAGCTCCAGGATCGGAGCTTTCTTT. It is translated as CASSEVGGVDSSRIGAFF.

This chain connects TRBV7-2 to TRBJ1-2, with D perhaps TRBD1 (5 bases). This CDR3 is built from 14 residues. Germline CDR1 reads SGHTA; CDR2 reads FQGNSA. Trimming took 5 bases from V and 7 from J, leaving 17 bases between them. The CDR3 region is CASSPGTVDGGYTF. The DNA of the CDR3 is TGTGCCAGCAGCCCTGGGACGGTGGACGGTGGCTACACCTTC.

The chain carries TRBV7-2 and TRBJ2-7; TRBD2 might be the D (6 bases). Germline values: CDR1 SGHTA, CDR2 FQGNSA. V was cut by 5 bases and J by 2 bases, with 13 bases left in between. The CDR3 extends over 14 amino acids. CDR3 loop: CASSPNWGAYEQYF. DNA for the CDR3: TGTGCCAGCAGCCCAAATTGGGGGGCCTACGAGCAGTACTTC.

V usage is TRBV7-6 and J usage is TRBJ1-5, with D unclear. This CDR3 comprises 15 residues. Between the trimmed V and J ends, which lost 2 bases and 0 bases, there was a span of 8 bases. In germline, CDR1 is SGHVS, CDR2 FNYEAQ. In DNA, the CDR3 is TGTGCCAGCAGCTTATTACATGATAGCAATCAGCCCCAGCATTTT. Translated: CASSLLHDSNQPQHF.